This entry is about one T cell receptor (beta chain). Its antigen remains unidentified. No quality values exist for individual bases; no much larger clone is one base distant. The data were taken from a study of OX40 agonist ivuxolimab in advanced cancers. For the wider study: Ivuxolimab was a fully human IgG2 agonistic monoclonal antibody targeting the costimulatory receptor OX40 (CD134). Of the approximately 50 patients in dose escalation, approximately 20 had hepatocellular carcinoma, some 15 had melanoma, 9 had renal cell carcinoma and 9 had head and neck cancer. The monotherapy dose-escalation portion (N of about 49 patients) of the phase I ivuxolimab trial is reported in the paper. In the dose-escalation cohort, over 65% of patients were male, and the mean age was approximately 60 years, with a range of about 20 to 79. The purpose of peripheral TCRbeta sequencing was to test whether ivuxolimab changed TCR sequence diversity and led to clonal T-cell expansion. Partial responses occurred in three dose-escalation patients: two with cutaneous melanoma and one with hepatocellular carcinoma. Intravenous ivuxolimab was administered to patients every 2 weeks at six dose levels: 0.01, 0.1, 0.3, 1.5, 3 and 10 mg/kg. Prior anti-PD-1, anti-PD-L1 or anti-CTLA-4 therapy was permitted, and approximately 40% of dose-escalation patients had received checkpoint inhibitors. Study-level results and caveats: Low levels of normalized T-cell clonal expansion were also seen in some nonresponding patients. After ivuxolimab, more expanded clones were found on average in CD8+ T cells than in CD4+ T cells. The antigen specificity of the clonally expanded peripheral T cells was not determined. At doses of 0.1 to 3.0 mg/kg, clonal expansion of both CD4+ and CD8+ T cells in blood was seen between baseline and week 6. In partial responders in the 0.1-3.0 mg/kg groups, normalized peripheral clonal expansion was found to be among the lowest, especially among CD8+ T cells.

Patients with autoimmune disease history or receiving systemic immunosuppression were excluded from the trial. Peripheral blood for TCR sequencing was collected from all dose cohorts at baseline, on cycle 4 day 1, and on cycle 7 day 1. The samples were drawn from a first-in-human, open-label, multicenter phase I dose-escalation trial of ivuxolimab. The trial enrolled adults with locally advanced or metastatic head and neck squamous cell, hepatocellular, melanoma or renal cell carcinoma. CD4+ and CD8+ T cells were sorted separately from peripheral blood before TCR sequencing. Genomic DNA was extracted from sorted cells for sequencing of the TCRbeta CDR3 region. The immunoSEQ Assay was used to sequence the TCRbeta CDR3 regions. Not all clones reach the TCRdb copy of this immuneACCESS table, which keeps in-frame sequences only. Checked studies attribute under half of the gap to unresolved V genes and leave the rest unexplained. This sample holds around 86,000 clones; roughly 91% were observed only once. Roughly an eighth of the sample lies in the top ten.

Here V drops 9 bases and J drops 4 bases, and the junction holds 5 bases not matched to any gene. CDR1 and CDR2 were assigned from the germline V gene as MNHEY and SVGAGI. The CDR3, cysteine through phenylalanine, is 13 amino acids long. The only DNA kept is the CDR3, 39 bases in frame from the first base. The sample was CD4+ or CD8+ T cells sorted from blood, taken in a trial of the OX40 agonist ivuxolimab. The chain links TRBV6-5 with TRBJ2-5, and 10 junctional nucleotides match TRBD1. This sequence was found in an adult with an advanced solid tumor such as melanoma, head and neck, liver or kidney cancer. The nucleotide sequence reads as follows: TGTGCCAGGACAGGGGGCGGGGGAGAGACCCAGTACTTC. The translation is CARTGGGGETQYF.